This entry concerns a single TCR beta chain. This entry is derived from a study of blood T cell repertoires in COVID-19. Across the study: The samples span acute and convalescent COVID-19 from the United States, Italy and Spain.

Original processing notes: It was from reference gene primer amplification that nucleated cell counts were estimated. Measured with immunoSEQ multiplex PCR; TCRdb has only the in-frame clones, and not every one. That table supplies the V and J calls and clone size; D and trimming were determined from the DNA. Of 120,000 to 150,000 clones in the sample, over 80% were seen once. From germline, CDR1 is SQVTM and CDR2 ANQGSEA. The germline V and J ends were trimmed by 5 bases and 2 bases, with 12 bases remaining between them. The CDR3 covers 14 residues. The sequencing input was peripheral blood. This TCR derives from a man of 80 years or more with acute or convalescent COVID-19. V is TRBV29-1 and J is TRBJ2-2, with a tentative D call TRBD2 (6 bases). In DNA form, the CDR3 reads TGCAGCGTTCTGGTGGGGGGAAACACCGGGGAGCTGTTTTTT. Its protein product is CSVLVGGNTGELFF.